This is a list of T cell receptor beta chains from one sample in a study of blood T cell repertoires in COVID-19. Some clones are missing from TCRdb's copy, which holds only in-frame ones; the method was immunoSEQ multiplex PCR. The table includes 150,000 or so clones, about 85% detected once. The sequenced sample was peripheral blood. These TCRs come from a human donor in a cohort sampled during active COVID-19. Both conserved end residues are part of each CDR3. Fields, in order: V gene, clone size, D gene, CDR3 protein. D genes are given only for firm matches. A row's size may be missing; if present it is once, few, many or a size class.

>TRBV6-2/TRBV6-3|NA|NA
CASSYAGNQETQYF
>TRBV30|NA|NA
CAWSIGGANYGYTF
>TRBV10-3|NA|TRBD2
CAIGTSGGRGGEQFF
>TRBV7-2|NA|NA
CASNHPLQEQYF
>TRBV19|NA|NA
CASSIGAKGDTGELFF
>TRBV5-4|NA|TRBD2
CASSPKAGSSYNEQFF
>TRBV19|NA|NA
CASSRQNNQPQHF
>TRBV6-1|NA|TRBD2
CASRTSGRTDTQYF
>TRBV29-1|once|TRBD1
CSVDRDGYTF
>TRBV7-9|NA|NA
CASSPRPPGSNYGYTF
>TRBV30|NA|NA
CAWRGPGVSFQETQYF
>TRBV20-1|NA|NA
CSASDGPSYEQYF
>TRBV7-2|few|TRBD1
CASSPGQGSSGELFF
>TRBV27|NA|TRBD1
CASSRQGNQPQHF
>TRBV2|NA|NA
CASSEGSGWTGELFF
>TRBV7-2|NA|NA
CASSLVSGPTEAFF
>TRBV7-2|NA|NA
CASSLDGGMNQPQHF
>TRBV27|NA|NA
CASSLRGAGTEAFF
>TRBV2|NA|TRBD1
CASRRDRGPNTEAFF
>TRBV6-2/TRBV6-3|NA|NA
CASSYSKQSQHF
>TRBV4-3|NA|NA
CASSQDRGYGYTF
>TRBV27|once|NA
CATIGPGGAKNIQYF
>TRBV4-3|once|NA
CASSQVGANYGYTF
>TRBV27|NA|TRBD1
CASIGTAEAFF
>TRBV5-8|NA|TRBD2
CASSLAGTSVKETQYF
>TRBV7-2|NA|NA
CASSLASGITGNQPQHF
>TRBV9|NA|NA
CASSPRTGNTEAFF
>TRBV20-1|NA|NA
CSASLTLMNTEAFF
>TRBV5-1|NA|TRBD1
CASSFSGGGTEAFF
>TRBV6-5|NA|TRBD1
CASGRKDRRDTQYF
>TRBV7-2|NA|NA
CASSRPGLMNTEAFF
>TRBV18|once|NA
CASSIQGGSYNEQFF